This record looks at one TCR beta chain sequence and its context. This sample stems from a study of tumor-infiltrating lymphocytes in primary liver carcinoma. Priming with a constant-region primer yielded TCR beta cDNA from about 480 ng total RNA. The TCR beta library was amplified through three nested multiplex PCR rounds in a modified ARM-PCR procedure. With TRBV1-TRBV30 forward primers and a C-beta reverse primer, the first two PCR rounds were run for approximately 10 cycles each. TCRdb reprocessed the multiplex PCR reads with MiXCR, giving one entry per CDR3 protein. The data show more than 40,000 distinct CDR3 sequences, 65% to 80% seen once. The roughly 17-31 mg bulk tissue piece was not sorted before simultaneous RNA and DNA extraction. V was trimmed by 1 base and J by 5 bases, leaving 9 bases between them. Germline CDR1 and CDR2: SGHVS and FQNEAQ. This CDR3 is 13 amino acids long.

Sequencing was performed on liver tumor tissue from sampling region 5. Indicated subset: tumor region T5, tumor centre. The source of this sequence is a man in his forties or fifties with primary liver carcinoma and hepatitis B virus infection. This chain connects TRBV7-8 to TRBJ2-7; perhaps TRBD2 as D (5 bases). The CDR3 nucleotides read TGTGCCAGCAGCTTAGGGACTGAAAACGAGCAGTACTTC. It codes for CASSLGTENEQYF. Looking up the rest from reference TRBV7-8 and TRBJ2-7 gives the full variable domain: GAGVSQSPRYKVAKRGQDVALRCDPISGHVSLFWYQQALGQGPEFLTYFQNEAQLDKSGLPSDRFFAERPEGSVSTLKIQRTQQEDSAVYLCASSLGTENEQYFGPGTRLTVT.